The rows below give T cell receptor beta chains drawn from one sample of a study of siplizumab effects on memory and regulatory T cells. TCRdb keeps only in-frame clones here, not all; method: immunoSEQ multiplex PCR. The table lists fewer than 120,000 clones, 80% to 95% of them singletons. Specimen: CD4+ T cells sorted from blood. The receptor set was obtained from a human donor in good health. The CDR3 runs from the conserved cysteine through the conserved F or W. A D gene is named only where the DNA matches it firmly. Only some rows state a clone size, as once, few, many or a class for expanded clones.

D,J,V,size,CDR3,DNA
TRBD1,TRBJ1-1,TRBV11-1,NA,CASSRSGQGGGGTEAFF,TGTGCCAGCAGCCGATCGGGACAGGGTGGTGGGGGCACTGAAGCTTTCTTT
NA,TRBJ2-7,TRBV6-6,NA,CASRRDFPYEQYF,TGTGCCAGCAGAAGGGACTTCCCCTACGAGCAGTACTTC
TRBD1,TRBJ1-2,TRBV5-1,once,CASSSGIGQAPEDGYTF,TGCGCCAGCAGCTCAGGGATAGGACAGGCCCCTGAGGATGGCTACACCTTC
TRBD1,TRBJ1-5,TRBV5-1,NA,CASSYSGTDNQPQHF,TGCGCCAGCAGCTACTCCGGGACAGACAATCAGCCCCAGCATTTT
NA,TRBJ1-4,TRBV10-2,NA,CASASSATNEKLFF,TGCGCCAGCGCAAGTTCCGCAACTAATGAAAAACTGTTTTTT
NA,TRBJ2-5,TRBV5-4,NA,CASSPEGATQYF,TGTGCCAGCAGCCCGGAGGGGGCGACCCAGTACTTC
NA,TRBJ2-3,TRBV29-1,NA,CSEVAQTDTQYF,TGCAGCGAAGTGGCCCAAACAGATACGCAGTATTTT
TRBD1,TRBJ2-5,TRBV19,NA,CASTRTGDVATQYF,TGTGCCAGTACCCGGACAGGGGACGTTGCGACCCAGTACTTC
NA,TRBJ2-7,TRBV5-6,NA,CASSSLMGGAYEQYF,TGTGCCAGCAGCTCCCTGATGGGGGGAGCCTACGAGCAGTACTTC
TRBD2,TRBJ2-7,TRBV19,NA,CASSMTASGRYEQYF,TGTGCCAGTAGTATGACCGCTAGCGGGAGGTATGAGCAGTACTTC
TRBD1,TRBJ1-2,TRBV19,NA,CASSDGGGADYGYTF,TGTGCCAGTAGTGATGGAGGGGGCGCGGACTATGGCTACACCTTC
NA,TRBJ1-2,TRBV6-6,NA,CASSYPDSLKGYTF,TGTGCCAGCAGTTACCCAGACAGTCTAAAAGGCTACACCTTC
NA,TRBJ2-5,TRBV10-3,NA,CAISARSGETQYF,TGTGCCATCTCCGCCAGGAGTGGTGAGACCCAGTACTTC
NA,TRBJ2-2,TRBV6-5,NA,CASSSPPRGTGELFF,TGTGCCAGCAGTTCCCCACCACGGGGGACCGGGGAGCTGTTTTTT
TRBD1,TRBJ1-2,TRBV9,NA,CASSPRTGGNYGYTF,TGTGCCAGCAGCCCGCGGACAGGGGGGAACTATGGCTACACCTTC
NA,TRBJ2-7,TRBV19,NA,CASTPAVGTPSEQYF,TGTGCCAGTACCCCCGCGGTGGGGACCCCTTCCGAGCAGTACTTC
NA,TRBJ1-4,TRBV7-8,NA,CASSSNRGQYYEKLFF,TGTGCCAGCAGCTCCAATAGGGGCCAATATTATGAAAAACTGTTTTTT
TRBD2,TRBJ2-2,TRBV29-1,NA,CSGLGGWPGELFF,TGCAGCGGGCTGGGGGGGTGGCCCGGGGAGCTGTTTTTT
TRBD1,TRBJ1-4,TRBV5-1,NA,CASSYTGAINEKLFF,TGCGCCAGCAGCTACACAGGGGCTATTAATGAAAAACTGTTTTTT
NA,TRBJ1-3,TRBV27,NA,CASKGSGNTIYF,TGTGCCAGCAAGGGTTCTGGAAACACCATATATTTT
TRBD1,TRBJ1-4,TRBV19,NA,CASSIGQGAFYGTNEKLFF,TGTGCCAGTAGTATCGGACAGGGGGCGTTTTATGGAACTAATGAAAAACTGTTTTTT
TRBD1,TRBJ2-1,TRBV5-1,NA,CASSIYRGNNEQFF,TGCGCCAGCAGCATCTACAGGGGTAATAATGAGCAGTTCTTC
TRBD1,TRBJ1-3,TRBV5-1,once,CASSSRDSRNTIYF,TGCGCCAGCAGCTCCCGGGACAGTAGAAACACCATATATTTT
NA,TRBJ1-5,TRBV19,NA,CASSLNQPQHF,TGTGCCAGTAGTCTGAATCAGCCCCAGCATTTT